The clone carrying this T cell receptor beta chain was detected a few times. The record originates from a study of blood T cell repertoires in COVID-19. For the study at large: Sites across the United States, Italy and Spain contributed samples from acute and convalescent COVID-19. Sources were T cells, B-cell-depleted T cells, or PBMCs; the material itself was cDNA or gDNA.

Patients from Seattle were sampled longitudinally, starting during active infection. Original processing notes: Amplification from reference gene primers served as the basis for estimated nucleated cell counts. Clones were sequenced by immunoSEQ multiplex PCR, and TCRdb holds only the in-frame ones, with some missing. The V and J calls and clone size were taken over from that table, and D and trimming were inferred from the DNA. Among around 200,000 clones listed, under 90% were seen once. Germline CDR1 LNHDA, CDR2 SQIVND (reference sequence). The CDR3 contains 16 residues. The trim removed 1 base at V and 4 bases at J, leaving 8 bases unmatched.

The specimen was peripheral blood. The rearrangement links TRBV19 to TRBJ2-5; 8 bases map to TRBD1. The sequence derives from a person aged 65 to 79 with COVID-19, enrolled during active disease. In DNA, the CDR3 is TGTGCCAGTAGTATAGGTGGGCAGGGGGCTGCAGAGACCCAGTACTTC. This sequence encodes CASSIGGQGAAETQYF.